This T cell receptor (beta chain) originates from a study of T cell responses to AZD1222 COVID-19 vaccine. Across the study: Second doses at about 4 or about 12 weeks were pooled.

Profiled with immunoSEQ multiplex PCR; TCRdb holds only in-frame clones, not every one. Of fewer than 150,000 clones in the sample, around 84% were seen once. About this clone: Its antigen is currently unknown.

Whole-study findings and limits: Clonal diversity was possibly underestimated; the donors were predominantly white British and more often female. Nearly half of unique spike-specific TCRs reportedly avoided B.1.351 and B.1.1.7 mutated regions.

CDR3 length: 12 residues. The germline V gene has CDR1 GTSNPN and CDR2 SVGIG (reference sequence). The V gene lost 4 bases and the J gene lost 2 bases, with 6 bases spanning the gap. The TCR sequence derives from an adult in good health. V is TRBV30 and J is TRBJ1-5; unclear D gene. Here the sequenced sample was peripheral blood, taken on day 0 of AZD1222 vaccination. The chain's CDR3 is CAWTEGNQPQHF. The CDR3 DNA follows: TGTGCCTGGACCGAGGGCAATCAGCCCCAGCATTTT.